This T cell receptor beta chain was captured by sequencing in a study of metastatic and nonmetastatic thyroid tumors. Across the whole study: Samples came from malignant and benign thyroid patients, and repertoires were compared across blood and tumor or nodule tissue.

TCRdb reassembled clones from the PCR reads with MiXCR. The sample records tens of thousands of clones, 9.5% to 12% being singletons. Before thyroid surgery, none of the patients had received any treatment. The CDR3 totals 17 residues. Germline lookup yields CDR1 LGHNA and CDR2 YNFKEQ. V was pared by 1 base and J by 0 bases, with 10 bases between. The sample comprised blood. The gene calls are TRBV4-2 and TRBJ2-6, with no clear D. The sequence was obtained from a female donor with papillary thyroid cancer or a benign thyroid nodule (not recorded which). Some clones in this sample may be carry-over from other donors' samples. The DNA of the CDR3 is TGTGCCAGCAGCCAAGGGGCGGCCCGCTCTGGGGCCAACGTCCTGACTTTC. Translating it yields CASSQGAARSGANVLTF.